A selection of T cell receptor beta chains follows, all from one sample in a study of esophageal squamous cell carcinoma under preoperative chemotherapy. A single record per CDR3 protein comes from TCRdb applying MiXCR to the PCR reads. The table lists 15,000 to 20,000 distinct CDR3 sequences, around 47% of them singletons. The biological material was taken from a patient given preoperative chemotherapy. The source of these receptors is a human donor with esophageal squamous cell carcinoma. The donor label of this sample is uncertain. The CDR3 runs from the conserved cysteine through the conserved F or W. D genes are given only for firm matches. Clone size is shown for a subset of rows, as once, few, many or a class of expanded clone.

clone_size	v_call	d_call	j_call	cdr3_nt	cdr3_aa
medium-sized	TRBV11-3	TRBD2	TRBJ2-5	TGTGCCAGCAGCTTCCTAGCGGGAGGAGAGACCCAGTACTTC	CASSFLAGGETQYF
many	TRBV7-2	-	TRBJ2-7	TGTGCCAGCAGCTTTAGACTAGACGACTACGAGCAGTACTTC	CASSFRLDDYEQYF
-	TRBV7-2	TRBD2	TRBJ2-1	TGTGCCAGCAGCTTGGGTCTAGCGGGAGGGGACAATGAGCAGTTCTTC	CASSLGLAGGDNEQFF
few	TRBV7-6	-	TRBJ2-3	TGTGCCAGCAGCCAATTGCGCGTGGGACACCTCACAGATACGCAGTATTTT	CASSQLRVGHLTDTQYF
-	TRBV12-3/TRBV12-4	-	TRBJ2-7	TGTGCCAGCAGTTCCGGGGGGCTAACCTACGAGCAGTACTTC	CASSSGGLTYEQYF
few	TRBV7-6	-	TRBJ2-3	TGTGCCAGCAGCTTATATGGGCTGCTCACAGATACGCAGTATTTT	CASSLYGLLTDTQYF
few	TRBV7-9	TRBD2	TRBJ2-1	TGTGCCAGCAGCGACCGACTAGCGGGGGACTACAATGAGCAGTTCTTC	CASSDRLAGDYNEQFF
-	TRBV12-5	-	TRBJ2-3	TGTGCTAGTGGTTTGGTTGAGAACACAGAGGAGCAGTATTTT	CASGLVENTEEQYF
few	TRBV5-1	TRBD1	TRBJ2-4	TGCGCCAGCAGCCCAGGGGGCTCCAAAAACATTCAGTACTTC	CASSPGGSKNIQYF
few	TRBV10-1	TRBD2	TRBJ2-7	TGCGCCAGCAGTGAGTCAAGCGGGAGCGAGCAGTACTTC	CASSESSGSEQYF
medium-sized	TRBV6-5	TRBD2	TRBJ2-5	TGTGCCAGCTGTTTCTCGGCTAGCGGCCAAGAGACCCAGTACTTC	CASCFSASGQETQYF
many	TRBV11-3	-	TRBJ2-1	TGTGCCAGCAGCTTACGGGGAGCGAGCAATGAGCAGTTCTTC	CASSLRGASNEQFF
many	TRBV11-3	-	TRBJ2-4	TGTGCCAGCAGCCCCCGGATCGGAGCCAAAAACATTCAGTACTTC	CASSPRIGAKNIQYF
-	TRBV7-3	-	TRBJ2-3	TGTCCCGGCACGGGGATGCAAGGCAAAGACACGCAGTATTTT	CPGTGMQGKDTQYF
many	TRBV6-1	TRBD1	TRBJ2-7	TGTGCCAGCAGTGTTCAGGGGGCCTCCTACGAGCAGTACTTC	CASSVQGASYEQYF
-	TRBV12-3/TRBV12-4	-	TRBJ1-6	TGTGCCAGCAGTTTAGACGGACAGTATAATTCACCCCTCCACTTT	CASSLDGQYNSPLHF
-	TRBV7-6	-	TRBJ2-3	TGTGCCAGCAGCTGGCTGACAGGCCAGGGTACGCAGTATTTT	CASSWLTGQGTQYF
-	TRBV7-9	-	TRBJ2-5	TGTGCCAGCAGCCCCGGGGGCGGGCCCCGTGACCAAGAGACCCAGTACTTC	CASSPGGGPRDQETQYF
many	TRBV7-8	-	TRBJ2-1	TGTGCCAGCAGCTTAGCGCTGCGGACAATAAGCTCCTACAATGAGCAGTTCTTC	CASSLALRTISSYNEQFF
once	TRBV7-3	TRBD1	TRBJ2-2	TGTGCCATGGGCGGACAGGCTGGAAGCACAGGGGCGCTGTATTTT	CAMGGQAGSTGALYF
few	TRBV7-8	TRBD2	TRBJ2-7	TGTGCCAGCAGCTTAACACAGCGGGAAGACGAGCAGTACTTC	CASSLTQREDEQYF
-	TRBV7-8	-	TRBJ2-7	TGTGCCAGCAGCTTAGTTGTTAGAAACGAGCAGTACTTC	CASSLVVRNEQYF
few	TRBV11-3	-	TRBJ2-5	TGTGCCAGCAGCTTGGGTCGGGTGGACGTCCAAGAGACCCAGTACTTC	CASSLGRVDVQETQYF
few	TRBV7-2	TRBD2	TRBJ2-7	TGTGCCAGCAGTTATAGCGGGAGTTTGGGCCACGAGCAGTACTTC	CASSYSGSLGHEQYF
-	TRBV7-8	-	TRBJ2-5	TGTGCCGGGGGGCGCGGGAGAGGGGAGAGCGAGACGCAGTATTTC	CAGGRGRGESETQYF
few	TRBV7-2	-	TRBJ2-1	TGTGCCAGCAGGGGGGGAATCACTGAGCAGTTCTTC	CASRGGITEQFF
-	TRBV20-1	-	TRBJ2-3	TGCAGTGCTAGAGATCCTGTAGCCCCCCCATATACGCAGTATTTT	CSARDPVAPPYTQYF
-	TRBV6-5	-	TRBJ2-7	TGTGCCAGCAGTTACCTGAACGGGGACCGCTCCTACGAGCAGTACTTC	CASSYLNGDRSYEQYF
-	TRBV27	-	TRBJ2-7	TGTGCCAGCAGTTTATCGGGACTGATATCCTACGAGCAGTACTTC	CASSLSGLISYEQYF
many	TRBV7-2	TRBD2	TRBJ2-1	TGTGCCAGCAGCTTATCTAGCGGGAGCGTCCATGAGCAGTTCTTC	CASSLSSGSVHEQFF
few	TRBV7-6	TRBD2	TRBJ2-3	TGTGCCAGCAGCTTAGGGGCGGGAGGGCCAAGCACAGATACGCAGTATTTT	CASSLGAGGPSTDTQYF
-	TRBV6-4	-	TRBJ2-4	TGTGCCAGCAGTGACTCCACCAAAAACATTCAGTACTTC	CASSDSTKNIQYF
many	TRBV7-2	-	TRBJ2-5	TGTGCCAGCAGGCGTAACAGGAGGGAAGGGTTAGAGTTCTTC	CASRRNRREGLEFF
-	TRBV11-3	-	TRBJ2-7	TGTGCCAGCAGCCGCCCAGGGGGTTCGACTAGCGAGCAGTACTTC	CASSRPGGSTSEQYF
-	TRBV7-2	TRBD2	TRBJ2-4	TGTGCCAGCAGCGTCGGGGGGGGGCGGGCCAAAAATATTCAGTACTTT	CASSVGGGRAKNIQYF
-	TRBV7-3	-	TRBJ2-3	TGTGCCAGCAGCTTAATAGGACGGGTTAGCACAGATACGCAGTATTTT	CASSLIGRVSTDTQYF
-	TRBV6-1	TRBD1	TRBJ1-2	TGTGCCAGCGCCCCCTCGGGACAGGTTATTTATGGCTACACCTTC	CASAPSGQVIYGYTF
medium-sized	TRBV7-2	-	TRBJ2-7	TGTGCCAGCAGCTTAGATGGCCCAAACGAGCAGTACTTC	CASSLDGPNEQYF
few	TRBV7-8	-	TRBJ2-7	TGTGCCAGCAGCTTGTCGGGAGCCGAGCAGTACTTC	CASSLSGAEQYF
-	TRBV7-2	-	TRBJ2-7	TGTGCCAGCAGCCCAAACTCCTACGAGCAGTACTTC	CASSPNSYEQYF
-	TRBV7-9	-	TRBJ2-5	TGTGCCAGCAGCTTCCGGCAGGGGATGCAAGAGACCCAGTACTTC	CASSFRQGMQETQYF
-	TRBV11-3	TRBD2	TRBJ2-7	TGTGCCAGCAGCCCCCAGGGCACTAGCGGCGGCGAGCAGTACTTC	CASSPQGTSGGEQYF
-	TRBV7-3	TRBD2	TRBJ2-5	TGTGCCGGCAGCGCTGGGAGCGGGGAGCTAGAGACGCAGTATTTC	CAGSAGSGELETQYF
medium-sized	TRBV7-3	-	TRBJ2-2	TGTGCCAGCAGCCTAGGAGGGGGTACCGGGGAGCTGTTTTTT	CASSLGGGTGELFF
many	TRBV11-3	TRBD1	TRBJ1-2	TGTGCCAGCAGGGCGAGAGGGGGCTCTGGCTACACCTTC	CASRARGGSGYTF
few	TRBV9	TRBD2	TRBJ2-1	TGTGCCAGCAGCGGACTAGTAGCGGGTGAGCAGTTCTTC	CASSGLVAGEQFF
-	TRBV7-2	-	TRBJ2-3	TGTGGCAGCAGGCTGCTGCGTAGCAAAGACACGCAGTACTTT	CGSRLLRSKDTQYF
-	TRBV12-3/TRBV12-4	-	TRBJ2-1	TGTGCCAGCACTGTGGGGGGCCCCTACAATGAGCAGTTCTTC	CASTVGGPYNEQFF
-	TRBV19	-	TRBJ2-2	TGTGCCAGTACCCACCCTGGGGGTGGCACCGGGGAGCTGTTTTTT	CASTHPGGGTGELFF